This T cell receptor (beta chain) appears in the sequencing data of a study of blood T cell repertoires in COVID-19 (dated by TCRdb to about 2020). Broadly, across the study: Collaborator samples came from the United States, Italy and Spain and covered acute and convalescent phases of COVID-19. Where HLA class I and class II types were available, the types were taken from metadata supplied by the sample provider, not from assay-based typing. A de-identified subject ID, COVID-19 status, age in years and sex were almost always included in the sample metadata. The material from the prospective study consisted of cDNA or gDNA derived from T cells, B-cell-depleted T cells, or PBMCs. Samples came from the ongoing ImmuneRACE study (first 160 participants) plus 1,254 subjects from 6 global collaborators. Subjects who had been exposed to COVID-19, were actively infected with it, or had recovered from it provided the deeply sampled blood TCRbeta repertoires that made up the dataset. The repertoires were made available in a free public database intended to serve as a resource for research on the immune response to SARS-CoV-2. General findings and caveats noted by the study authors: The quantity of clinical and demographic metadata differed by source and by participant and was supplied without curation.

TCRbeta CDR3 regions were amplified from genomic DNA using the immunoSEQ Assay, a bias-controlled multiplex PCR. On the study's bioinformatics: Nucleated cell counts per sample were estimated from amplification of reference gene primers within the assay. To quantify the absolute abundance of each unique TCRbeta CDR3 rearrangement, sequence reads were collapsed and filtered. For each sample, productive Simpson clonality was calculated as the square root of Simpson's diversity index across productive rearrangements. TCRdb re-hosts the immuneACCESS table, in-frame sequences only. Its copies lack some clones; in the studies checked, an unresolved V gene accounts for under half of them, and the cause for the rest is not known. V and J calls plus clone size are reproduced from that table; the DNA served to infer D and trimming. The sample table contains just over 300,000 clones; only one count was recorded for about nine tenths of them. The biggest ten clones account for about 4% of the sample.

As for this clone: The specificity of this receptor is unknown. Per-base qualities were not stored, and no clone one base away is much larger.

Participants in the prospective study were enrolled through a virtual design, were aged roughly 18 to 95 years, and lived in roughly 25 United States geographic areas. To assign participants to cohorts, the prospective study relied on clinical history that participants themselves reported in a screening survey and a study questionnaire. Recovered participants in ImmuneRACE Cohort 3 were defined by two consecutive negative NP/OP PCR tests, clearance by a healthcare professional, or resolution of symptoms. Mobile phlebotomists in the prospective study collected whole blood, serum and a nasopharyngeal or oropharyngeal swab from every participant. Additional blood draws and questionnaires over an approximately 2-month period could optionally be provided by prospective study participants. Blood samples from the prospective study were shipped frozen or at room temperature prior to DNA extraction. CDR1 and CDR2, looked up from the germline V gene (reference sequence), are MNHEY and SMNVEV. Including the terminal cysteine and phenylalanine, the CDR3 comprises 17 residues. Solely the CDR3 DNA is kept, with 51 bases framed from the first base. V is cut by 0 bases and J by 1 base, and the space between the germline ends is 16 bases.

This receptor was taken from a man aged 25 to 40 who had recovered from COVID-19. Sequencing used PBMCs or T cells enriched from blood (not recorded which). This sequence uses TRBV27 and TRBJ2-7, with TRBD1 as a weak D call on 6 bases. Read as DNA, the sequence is TGTGCCAGCAGTTTATCCCCAGGGGCCGGTAGGTCCTACGAGCAGTACTTC. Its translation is CASSLSPGAGRSYEQYF.